These T cell receptor beta chains were read from a single sample in a study of identical twins. TCRdb reprocessed the 5' RACE reads with MiXCR, giving one entry per CDR3 protein. The sample lists 1,800,000 or so distinct CDR3 sequences; about 32% were seen once. The sequenced material came from cord blood. Receptors were obtained from a newborn girl in good health. CDR3s include the opening cysteine and the closing phenylalanine or tryptophan. A D gene is named only where the DNA matches it firmly. Clone size appears in some rows only: once, few, many, or a class for an expanded clone.

j_call clone_size cdr3_length v_call d_call cdr3_aa cdr3_nt
TRBJ2-4 few 15 TRBV7-2 . CASSLEVATQNIQYF TGTGCCAGCAGCTTAGAAGTGGCTACTCAAAACATTCAGTACTTC
TRBJ2-5 few 17 TRBV6-1 TRBD2 CASKKRTSGRGAETQYF TGTGCCAGCAAAAAAAGGACTAGCGGGAGAGGGGCAGAGACCCAGTACTTC
TRBJ2-3 . 16 TRBV5-1 TRBD2 CASSLDWLAGGDTQYF TGCGCCAGCAGCTTGGATTGGCTAGCGGGGGGCGATACGCAGTATTTT
TRBJ2-1 . 13 TRBV2 . CASLRGTVNEQFF TGTGCTAGCTTACGCGGGACGGTCAATGAGCAGTTCTTC
TRBJ2-1 . 16 TRBV4-1 . CASSQVPFGDGNEQFF TGCGCCAGCAGCCAAGTCCCCTTTGGGGACGGCAATGAGCAGTTCTTC
TRBJ1-5 many 13 TRBV12-3/TRBV12-4 . CASSPISNQPQHF TGTGCCAGCAGTCCGATAAGCAATCAGCCCCAGCATTTT
TRBJ2-3 few 16 TRBV6-6 . CASSYYCGEGEDTQYF TGTGCCAGCAGTTACTACTGCGGCGAGGGGGAAGATACGCAGTATTTT
TRBJ1-1 few 14 TRBV4-2 . CASSQTERGTEAFF TGTGCCAGCAGCCAAACTGAGCGGGGAACTGAAGCTTTCTTT
TRBJ2-1 . 17 TRBV27 TRBD1 CASSLFGWDRGDNEQFF TGTGCCAGCAGTTTATTTGGCTGGGACAGGGGGGACAATGAGCAGTTCTTC
TRBJ2-3 . 16 TRBV20-1 TRBD1 CSARDVRTGITDTQYF TGCAGTGCTAGAGATGTCAGGACAGGGATCACAGATACGCAGTATTTT
TRBJ2-3 . 13 TRBV14 . CASSQGNTGTQYF TGTGCCAGCAGCCAAGGAAACACAGGTACGCAGTATTTT
TRBJ2-5 many 15 TRBV6-6 . CASSYSRTVQETQYF TGTGCCAGCAGTTACTCCCGGACAGTCCAAGAGACCCAGTACTTC
TRBJ1-2 . 13 TRBV28 . CASSLGVAYGYTF TGTGCCAGCAGTTTGGGGGTCGCCTATGGCTACACCTTC
TRBJ2-1 few 15 TRBV5-1 . CASSLGHLTGGEQFF TGCGCCAGCAGCTTGGGACACCTCACCGGGGGTGAGCAGTTCTTC
TRBJ1-2 . 16 TRBV5-4 . CASSLAQGRGDYGYTF TGTGCCAGCAGCTTGGCTCAGGGTAGAGGGGACTATGGCTACACCTTC
TRBJ2-3 . 13 TRBV9 . CASSVERPDTQYF TGTGCCAGCAGCGTAGAACGCCCAGATACGCAGTATTTT
TRBJ2-1 few 15 TRBV9 TRBD2 CASSVEASGGYEQFF TGTGCCAGCAGCGTAGAGGCTAGCGGGGGCTATGAGCAGTTCTTC
TRBJ2-3 . 16 TRBV7-2 . CASRRVSGLGTDTQYF TGTGCCAGCAGACGAGTGTCAGGCCTCGGCACAGATACGCAGTATTTT
TRBJ2-1 . 17 TRBV3-1 . CASSQDLGGGGNNEQFF TGTGCCAGCAGCCAAGATCTTGGGGGCGGGGGCAACAATGAGCAGTTCTTC
TRBJ2-4 few 15 TRBV28 TRBD2 CASSDRLAGEWEQYF TGTGCCAGCAGTGACCGACTAGCGGGAGAGTGGGAGCAGTACTTC
TRBJ1-2 few 15 TRBV4-1 . CASSQPRTANYGYTF TGCGCCAGCAGCCAGCCCCGGACAGCTAACTATGGCTACACCTTC
TRBJ1-2 few 17 TRBV21-1 . CASSKVRSGGKTKGYTF TGTGCCAGCAGCAAAGTTCGGTCGGGGGGGAAGACGAAGGGCTACACCTTC
TRBJ1-5 few 16 TRBV7-2 . CASSLGTWGSNQPQHF TGTGCCAGCAGCTTAGGGACTTGGGGTAGCAATCAGCCCCAGCATTTT